One and the same sample provided the 16 T cell receptor beta chains below, sequenced in a study of siplizumab effects on memory and regulatory T cells. TCRdb's copy holds only in-frame clones and misses some; the assay was immunoSEQ multiplex PCR. Seen here are roughly 100,000 clones, over 90% observed once, and the top ten hold approximately 0.6%. The sample consisted of Tregs sorted from blood. Every receptor here comes from a human donor in good health.

The gene calls are TRBV4-2 and TRBJ2-2; D is perhaps TRBD1 (6 bases). The ends were cut back, 3 bases at V and 5 bases at J, with 22 bases in the middle. From germline, CDR1 is LGHNA and CDR2 YNFKEQ. The CDR3 consists of 18 residues. The CDR3 bases are TGTGCCAGCAGCCATGTGAGCAGGGGCCGCTCTCGGACCGGGGAGCTGTTTTTT. This translates into CASSHVSRGRSRTGELFF.

V is TRBV5-1 and J is TRBJ2-7, with D unclear. The ends were cut back, 0 bases at V and 7 bases at J, with 11 bases in the middle. The CDR3 consists of 13 residues. The germline V gene has CDR1 SGHRS and CDR2 YFSETQ. The CDR3 is CASSLDPFREQYF. The CDR3 DNA follows: TGCGCCAGCAGCTTGGATCCCTTTCGGGAGCAGTACTTC.

V usage is TRBV5-1 and J usage is TRBJ2-2, with D uncertain. Germline V gene data show CDR1 as SGHRS and CDR2 as YFSETQ. This CDR3 has 17 amino acids. Deletions cut 0 bases from V and 1 base from J, with 13 bases between. The CDR3: CASSLASDSLNTGELFF. The CDR3 bases are TGCGCCAGCAGCTTGGCGTCAGACTCCTTGAACACCGGGGAGCTGTTTTTT.

The chain carries TRBV7-9 and TRBJ1-1; D ambiguous. Germline CDR1 SEHNR, CDR2 FQNEAQ (reference sequence). The CDR3 length is 16 residues. The V end was cut by 6 bases, the J end by 5 bases, with 22 bases between. The CDR3 here is CASRPMGSRGGTEAFF. In DNA, the CDR3 is TGTGCCAGCAGGCCCATGGGGAGCCGGGGTGGAACTGAAGCTTTCTTT.

This chain uses TRBV5-4 with TRBJ2-7; TRBD1 might be the D (6 bases). The CDR3 has 15 residues. The germline gives CDR1 SGHNT, CDR2 YYREEE (reference sequence). Between the trimmed V and J ends, which lost 3 bases and 5 bases, there was a span of 18 bases. CDR3 sequence (DNA): TGTGCCAGCAGCTCGTACAGGGAGTTCATCGACGAGCAGTACTTC. Protein product: CASSSYREFIDEQYF.

The V gene is TRBV27, the J gene TRBJ2-5; 7 bases agree with TRBD1. Germline V gene lookup returns CDR1 MNHEY and CDR2 SMNVEV (reference sequence). Germline trimming cut 2 bases from V and 7 bases from J; bases unmatched to any gene: 4. The CDR3 consists of 13 residues. DNA of the CDR3: TGTGCCAGCAGTTTAGGTCACAGGGGGACCCAGTACTTC. Translation gives CASSLGHRGTQYF.

The chain carries TRBV5-4 and TRBJ2-7; 12 bases line up with TRBD2. This CDR3 is 16 amino acids long. The germline V gene encodes CDR1 SGHNT and CDR2 YYREEE (reference sequence). J gave up 7 bases and V 4 bases, and 12 bases lay outside the gene matches. CDR3 nucleotide sequence: TGTGCCAGCAGCCGAGTACGGACTAGCGGGATGGGGGAGCAGTACTTC. Its translation is CASSRVRTSGMGEQYF.

The chain links TRBV6-1 to TRBJ2-7; 7 nucleotides agree with TRBD2. The germline V gene encodes CDR1 MNHNS and CDR2 SASEGT. The V and J ends lost 4 bases and 1 base, in that order; junction bases with no gene match: 13. The CDR3 length is 17 residues. The CDR3 coding sequence is TGTGCCAGCAGTGGAGCGCGTTGGGGGAGGGTGTCCTACGAGCAGTACTTC. This codes for CASSGARWGRVSYEQYF.

V is TRBV5-4 and J is TRBJ1-2; D not resolved. The CDR3 sequence is 14 residues long. Germline V gene lookup returns CDR1 SGHNT and CDR2 YYREEE (reference sequence). Deletions cut 1 base from V and 0 bases from J, with 7 bases between. Here the CDR3 reads CASSLRRTNYGYTF. DNA for the CDR3: TGTGCCAGCAGCTTGCGACGGACTAACTATGGCTACACCTTC.

This chain joins TRBV5-1 and TRBJ1-3; 7 nucleotides agree with TRBD1. The germline V gene has CDR1 SGHRS and CDR2 YFSETQ. V dropped 0 bases and J dropped 0; count of bases not matched to a gene: 6. This CDR3 spans 17 amino acids. CDR3 bases: TGCGCCAGCAGCTTGGCCGACGCAGGGGGCTCTGGAAACACCATATATTTT. This encodes CASSLADAGGSGNTIYF.

The genes are TRBV27 and TRBJ1-1; D not resolved. Germline lookup yields CDR1 MNHEY and CDR2 SMNVEV (reference sequence). The CDR3 is made up of 15 amino acids. V was trimmed by 6 bases and J by 10 bases, leaving 24 bases between them. The CDR3 protein is CASSPMTYLPRGAFF. The CDR3 coding sequence is TGTGCCAGCAGCCCCATGACATATCTACCTCGCGGAGCTTTCTTT.

This clone has only one observation. The J gene is TRBJ2-5, the V gene TRBV6-6, with D tentatively TRBD2 (6 bases). The CDR3 has 14 amino acids. The ends were cut back, 10 bases at V and 4 bases at J, with 19 bases in the middle. CDR1 and CDR2 (germline): MNHNY, SVGAGI (reference sequence). DNA of the CDR3: TGTGCCACCCTACCGGGACTGCGAAGAGAGACCCAGTACTTC. Translating it yields CATLPGLRRETQYF.

This chain connects TRBV20-1 to TRBJ2-7, with D maybe TRBD2 (5 bases). The CDR3 totals 11 residues. Per germline, CDR1 DFQATT and CDR2 SNEGSKA (reference sequence). Trimming pared 3 bases from V and 9 bases from J, leaving 12 bases between. The CDR3 DNA is TGCAGTGCTAGCCCCCAAAGCGGGCAGTACTTC. Translation: CSASPQSGQYF.

The chain carries TRBV11-2 and TRBJ2-3; tentatively, D is TRBD2 (5 bases). The CDR3 contains 13 residues. CDR1 is SGHAT and CDR2 is FQNNGV in the germline V gene. With 0 bases removed from V and 8 bases from J, the gap between germline ends came to 9 bases. The CDR3: CASSLEAGGTQYF. The CDR3 region has the DNA TGTGCCAGCAGCTTAGAGGCGGGCGGTACGCAGTATTTT. The complete variable domain, with remaining parts taken from reference TRBV11-2 and TRBJ2-3, reads EAGVAQSPRYKIIEKRQSVAFWCNPISGHATLYWYQQILGQGPKLLIQFQNNGVVDDSQLPKDRFSAERLKGVDSTLKIQPAKLEDSAVYLCASSLEAGGTQYFGPGTRLTVL.

The rearrangement joins TRBV5-1 to TRBJ2-5; D possibly corresponds to TRBD2 (6 bases). V lost 4 bases to trimming and J lost 6 bases, with 13 bases between them. CDR1 and CDR2 from the germline V gene are SGHRS and YFSETQ. There are 13 residues in the CDR3. DNA for the CDR3: TGCGCCAGCAGCCCCTCGGGGGTGAAGACCCAGTACTTC. Residues: CASSPSGVKTQYF.

The gene calls are TRBV30 and TRBJ2-1; 10 positions match TRBD2. The CDR3 extends over 19 amino acids. The trim removed 0 bases at V and 9 bases at J, leaving 20 bases unmatched. The germline CDR1 and CDR2 sequences are GTSNPN and SVGIG (reference sequence). Written as DNA, the CDR3 is TGTGCCTGGAGTGTACGGTATAGGGCTAGCGGGAGTGTAGGCCGTGAGCAGTTCTTC. This encodes CAWSVRYRASGSVGREQFF.